The sequence of this T cell receptor (beta chain) was determined in a study of OX40 agonist ivuxolimab in advanced cancers. The CDR3 covers 13 residues. Germline V gene lookup returns CDR1 MNHEY and CDR2 SVGAGI. V lost 2 bases to trimming and J lost 6 bases, with 7 bases between them. Only in-frame clones appear in the TCRdb table, and some are missing; sequencing was by immunoSEQ multiplex PCR. Of tens of thousands of clones listed, roughly 90% are singletons. This chain links TRBV6-5 with TRBJ2-2, with D possibly matching TRBD1 (6 bases). This TCR came from an adult with an advanced solid tumor such as melanoma, head and neck, liver or kidney cancer. Sample: CD4+ or CD8+ T cells sorted from blood, taken in a trial of the OX40 agonist ivuxolimab. CDR3 sequence (DNA): TGTGCCAGCAGTTACGCAGGGGCCGGGGAGCTGTTTTTT. Translation gives CASSYAGAGELFF.